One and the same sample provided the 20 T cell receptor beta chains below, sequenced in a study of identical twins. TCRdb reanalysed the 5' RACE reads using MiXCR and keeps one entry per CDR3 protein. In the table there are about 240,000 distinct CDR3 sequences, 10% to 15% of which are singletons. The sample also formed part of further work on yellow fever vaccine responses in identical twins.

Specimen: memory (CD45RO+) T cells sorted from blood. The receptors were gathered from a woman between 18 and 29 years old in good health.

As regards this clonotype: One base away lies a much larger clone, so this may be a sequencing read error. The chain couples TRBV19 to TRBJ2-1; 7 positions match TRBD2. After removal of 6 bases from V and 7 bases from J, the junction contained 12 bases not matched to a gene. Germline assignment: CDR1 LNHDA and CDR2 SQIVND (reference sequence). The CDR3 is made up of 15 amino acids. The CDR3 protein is CASRPRRGSVNEQFF. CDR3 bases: TGTGCCAGTAGACCCCGCCGCGGGAGCGTGAATGAGCAGTTCTTC.

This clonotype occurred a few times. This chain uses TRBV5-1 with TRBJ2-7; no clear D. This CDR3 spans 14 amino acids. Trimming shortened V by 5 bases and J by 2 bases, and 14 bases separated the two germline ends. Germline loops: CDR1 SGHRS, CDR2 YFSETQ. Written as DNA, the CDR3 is TGCGCCAGCAGTCGCGACCCCGAGCCCTACGAGCAGTACTTC. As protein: CASSRDPEPYEQYF.

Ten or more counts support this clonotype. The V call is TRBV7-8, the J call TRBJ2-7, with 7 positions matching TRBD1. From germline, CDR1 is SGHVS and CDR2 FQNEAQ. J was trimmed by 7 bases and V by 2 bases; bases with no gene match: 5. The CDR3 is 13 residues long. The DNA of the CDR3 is TGTGCCAGCAGCTTAAGACAGGGTACAGAGCAGTACTTC. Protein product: CASSLRQGTEQYF.

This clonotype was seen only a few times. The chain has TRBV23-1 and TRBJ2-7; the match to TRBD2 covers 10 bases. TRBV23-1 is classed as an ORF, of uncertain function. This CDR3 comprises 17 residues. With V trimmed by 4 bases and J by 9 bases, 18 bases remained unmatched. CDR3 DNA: TGCGCCAGCAGTCGTTCCCGGACTAGCGGTCGGAGGTGGGGGCAGTACTTC. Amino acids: CASSRSRTSGRRWGQYF.

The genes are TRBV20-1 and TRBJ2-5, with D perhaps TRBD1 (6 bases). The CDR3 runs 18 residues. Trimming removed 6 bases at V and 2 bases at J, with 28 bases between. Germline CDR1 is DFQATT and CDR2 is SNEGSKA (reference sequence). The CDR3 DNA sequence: TGCAGTGCCATACGAGGGCAGGGGCACGAGTTTATGCAAGAGACCCAGTACTTC. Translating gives CSAIRGQGHEFMQETQYF.

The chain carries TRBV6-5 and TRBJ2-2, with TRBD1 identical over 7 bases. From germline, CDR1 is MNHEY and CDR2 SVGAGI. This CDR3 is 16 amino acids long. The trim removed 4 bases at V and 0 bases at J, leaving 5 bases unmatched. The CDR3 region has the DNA TGTGCCAGCAGTTCCGACAGGGACGCGAACACCGGGGAGCTGTTTTTT. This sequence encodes CASSSDRDANTGELFF.

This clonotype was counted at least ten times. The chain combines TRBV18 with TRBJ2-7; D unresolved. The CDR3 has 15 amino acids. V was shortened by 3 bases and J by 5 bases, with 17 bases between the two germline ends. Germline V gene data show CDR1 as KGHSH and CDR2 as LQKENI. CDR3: CASSPSIEIKDEQYF. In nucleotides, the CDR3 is TGTGCCAGCTCACCTTCGATCGAGATTAAGGACGAGCAGTACTTC.

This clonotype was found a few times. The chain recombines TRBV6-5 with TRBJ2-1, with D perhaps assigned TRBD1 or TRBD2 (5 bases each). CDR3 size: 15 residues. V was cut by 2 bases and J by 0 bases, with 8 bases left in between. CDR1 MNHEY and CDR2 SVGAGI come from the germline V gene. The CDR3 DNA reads TGTGCCAGCAGTTACAAGGGGAGCTCCTACAATGAGCAGTTCTTC. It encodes CASSYKGSSYNEQFF.

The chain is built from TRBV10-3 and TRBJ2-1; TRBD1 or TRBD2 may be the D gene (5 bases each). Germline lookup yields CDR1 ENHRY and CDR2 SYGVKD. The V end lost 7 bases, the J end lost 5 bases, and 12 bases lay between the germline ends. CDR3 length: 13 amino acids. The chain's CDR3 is CAITGRIDNEQFF. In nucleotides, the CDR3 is TGTGCCATCACGGGGCGAATTGACAATGAGCAGTTCTTC.

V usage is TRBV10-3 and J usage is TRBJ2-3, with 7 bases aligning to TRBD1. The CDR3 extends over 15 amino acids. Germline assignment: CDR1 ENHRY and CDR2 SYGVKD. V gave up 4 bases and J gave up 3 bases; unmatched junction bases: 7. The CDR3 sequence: CAISGAGGPTDTQYF. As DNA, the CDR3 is TGTGCCATCAGTGGGGCAGGGGGACCAACAGATACGCAGTATTTT.

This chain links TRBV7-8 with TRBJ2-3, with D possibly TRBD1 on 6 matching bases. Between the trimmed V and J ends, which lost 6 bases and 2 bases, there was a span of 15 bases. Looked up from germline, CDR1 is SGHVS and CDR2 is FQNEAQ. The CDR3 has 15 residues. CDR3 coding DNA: TGTGCCAGCAGTTTGGGGGCCGGGTTCACAGATACGCAGTATTTT. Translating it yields CASSLGAGFTDTQYF.

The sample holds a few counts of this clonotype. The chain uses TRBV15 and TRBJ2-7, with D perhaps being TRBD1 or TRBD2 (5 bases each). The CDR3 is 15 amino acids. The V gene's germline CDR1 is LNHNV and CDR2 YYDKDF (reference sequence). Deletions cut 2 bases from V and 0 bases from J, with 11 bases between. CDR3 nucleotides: TGTGCCACCAGCAGAAAAGGGACGGACTCCTACGAGCAGTACTTC. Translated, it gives CATSRKGTDSYEQYF. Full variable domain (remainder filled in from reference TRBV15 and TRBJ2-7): DAMVIQNPRYQVTQFGKPVTLSCSQTLNHNVMYWYQQKSSQAPKLLFHYYDKDFNNEADTPDNFQSRRPNTSFCFLDIRSPGLGDTAMYLCATSRKGTDSYEQYFGPGTRLTVT.

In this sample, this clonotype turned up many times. CDR3 DNA: TGTGCCAGCAGTGAAGGTCGGACAGGGGTTGAAAAACTGTTTTTT. Translation gives CASSEGRTGVEKLFF. The chain joins TRBV6-1 to TRBJ1-4; TRBD1 aligns across 9 bases. The CDR3 spans 15 residues. CDR1 and CDR2 from the germline V gene are MNHNS and SASEGT. V was pared by 1 base and J by 7 bases, with 4 bases of the junction left unmatched.

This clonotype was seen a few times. CDR3 amino acids: CATKPGQGYDTQYF. For the CDR3, the DNA is TGTGCCACCAAGCCGGGACAGGGGTATGATACGCAGTATTTT. This chain links TRBV10-3 with TRBJ2-3; 10 bases line up with TRBD1. Germline V gene sequence: CDR1 ENHRY, CDR2 SYGVKD. This CDR3 contains 14 residues. The V segment lost 10 bases and the J segment 6 bases; nucleotides outside the gene matches: 10.

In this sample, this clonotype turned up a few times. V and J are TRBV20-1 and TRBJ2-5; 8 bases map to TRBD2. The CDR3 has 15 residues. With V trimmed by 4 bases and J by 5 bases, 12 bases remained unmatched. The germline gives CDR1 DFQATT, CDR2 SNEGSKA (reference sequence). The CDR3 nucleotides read TGCAGTGCTACGGAAGCGCGGGGGGCCGGGGAGACCCAGTACTTC. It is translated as CSATEARGAGETQYF.

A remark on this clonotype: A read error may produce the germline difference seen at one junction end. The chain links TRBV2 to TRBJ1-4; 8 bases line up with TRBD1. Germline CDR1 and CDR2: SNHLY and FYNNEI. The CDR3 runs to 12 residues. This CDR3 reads CASSEADRGRPF. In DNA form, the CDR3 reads TGTGCCAGCAGTGAGGCCGACAGGGGTCGTCCTTTT.

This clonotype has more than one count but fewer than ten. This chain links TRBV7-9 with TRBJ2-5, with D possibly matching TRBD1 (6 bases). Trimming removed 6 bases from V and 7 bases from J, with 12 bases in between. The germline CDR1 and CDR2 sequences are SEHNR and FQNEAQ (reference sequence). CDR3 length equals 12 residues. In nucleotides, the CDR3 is TGTGCCAGCAGTTTACAGGGTGCGACCCAGTACTTC. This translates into CASSLQGATQYF.

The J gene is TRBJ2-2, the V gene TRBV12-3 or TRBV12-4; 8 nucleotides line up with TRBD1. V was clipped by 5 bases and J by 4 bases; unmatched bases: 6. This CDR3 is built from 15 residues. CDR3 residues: CASSPNRGSTGELFF. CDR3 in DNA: TGTGCCAGCAGTCCCAACAGGGGGAGCACCGGGGAGCTGTTTTTT.

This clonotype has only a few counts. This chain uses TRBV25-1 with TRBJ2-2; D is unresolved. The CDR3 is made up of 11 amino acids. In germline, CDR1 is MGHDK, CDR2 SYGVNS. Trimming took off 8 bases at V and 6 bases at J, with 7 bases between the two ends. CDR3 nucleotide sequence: TGTGCCAGCCATCAGGCCGGGGAGCTGTTTTTT. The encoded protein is CASHQAGELFF.

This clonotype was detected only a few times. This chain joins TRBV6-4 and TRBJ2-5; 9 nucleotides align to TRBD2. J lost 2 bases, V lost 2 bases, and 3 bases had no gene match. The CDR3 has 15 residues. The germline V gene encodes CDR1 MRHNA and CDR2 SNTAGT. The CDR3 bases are TGTGCCAGCAGTGACATAGCGGGAGATCAAGAGACCCAGTACTTC. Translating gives CASSDIAGDQETQYF.